These 10 T cell receptor beta chains originate from one sample sequenced in a study of blood T cell repertoires in COVID-19. The table came from immunoSEQ multiplex PCR; TCRdb's copy has only in-frame clones and leaves some out. This sample yields about 110,000 clones, of which 85% to 90% are seen a single time; roughly 30% belongs to the top ten. Source material: peripheral blood. These receptors all stem from a woman older than 75 with acute or convalescent COVID-19.

This chain joins TRBV9 and TRBJ2-1; tentatively, D is TRBD1 (5 bases). CDR3 size: 14 residues. CDR1 is SGDLS, CDR2 YYNGEE, per germline. Deletions cut 3 bases from V and 2 bases from J, with 9 bases between. The CDR3 protein is CASSGGDPYNEQFF. CDR3 in DNA: TGTGCCAGCAGCGGGGGCGACCCCTACAATGAGCAGTTCTTC.

V and J are TRBV28 and TRBJ2-4; 8 bases map to TRBD1. Per germline, CDR1 MDHEN and CDR2 SYDVKM. The CDR3 length is 17 residues. V shed 6 bases, J shed 8 bases, and the junction held 18 bases outside the gene matches. DNA for the CDR3: TGTGCCAGCAGCCTCAATGGTGTCCAGGGGGCTAGGGACATTCAGTACTTC. Protein product: CASSLNGVQGARDIQYF.

This clone was detected only once. The CDR3 DNA reads TGTGCCATCAGCCCTAGACCGGACTACGAGCAGTACTTC. It encodes CAISPRPDYEQYF. This rearrangement joins TRBV10-3 to TRBJ2-7; D ambiguous. V lost 6 bases and J lost 3, with 12 bases in between. The CDR3 is 13 amino acids. CDR1 is ENHRY and CDR2 is SYGVKD in the germline V gene.

This clone was seen a single time. This chain connects TRBV15 to TRBJ1-2; 8 bases agree with TRBD1. CDR3 length: 15 amino acids. Losses at the gene ends were 0 bases for V and 2 bases for J; bases not matched to a gene: 2. Germline CDR1 LNHNV, CDR2 YYDKDF (reference sequence). The CDR3 region has the DNA TGTGCCACCAGCAGAGATACAGGGGGGAACTATGGCTACACCTTC. This gives the protein CATSRDTGGNYGYTF.

This chain joins TRBV9 and TRBJ1-1; the D gene is possibly TRBD1 (6 bases). In germline, CDR1 is SGDLS, CDR2 YYNGEE. The CDR3 covers 15 residues. V was shortened by 3 bases and J by 2 bases, with 14 bases between the two germline ends. As DNA, the CDR3 is TGTGCCAGCAGCGACCAAGGGACAAGAAACACTGAAGCTTTCTTT. This codes for CASSDQGTRNTEAFF.

The chain combines TRBV7-2 with TRBJ2-7, with TRBD2 identical over 10 bases. Germline lookup yields CDR1 SGHTA and CDR2 FQGNSA. Losses at the gene ends were 2 bases for V and 7 bases for J; bases not matched to a gene: 5. This CDR3 region has 14 residues. The CDR3 bases are TGTGCCAGCAGCTTACTAGCGGGGGTGTGGGAGCAGTACTTC. Residues: CASSLLAGVWEQYF. The variable domain in full, with the rest retrieved from reference TRBV7-2 and TRBJ2-7, is GAGVSQSPSNKVTEKGKDVELRCDPISGHTALYWYRQSLGQGLEFLIYFQGNSAPDKSGLPSDRFSAERTGGSVSTLTIQRTQQEDSAVYLCASSLLAGVWEQYFGPGTRLTVT.

The chain uses TRBV5-1 and TRBJ2-3, with 10 nucleotides matching TRBD2. The CDR3 length is 16 residues. V trimming: 2 bases; J trimming: 3 bases; junction bases outside the gene matches: 6. CDR1 and CDR2 (germline): SGHRS, YFSETQ. The CDR3 nucleotides read TGCGCCAGCAGCTTACCAGCGGGGGGGTCAACAGATACGCAGTATTTT. Its protein is CASSLPAGGSTDTQYF. Full variable domain (outside the CDR3, taken from reference TRBV5-1 and TRBJ2-3): KAGVTQTPRYLIKTRGQQVTLSCSPISGHRSVSWYQQTPGQGLQFLFEYFSETQRNKGNFPGRFSGRQFSNSRSEMNVSTLELGDSALYLCASSLPAGGSTDTQYFGPGTRLTVL.

This clone occurred a few times. CDR3 protein: CASSLGGGASYEQYF. CDR3 sequence (DNA): TGTGCCAGCAGTTTAGGGGGGGGCGCCTCCTACGAGCAGTACTTC. This sequence joins TRBV28 and TRBJ2-7; possibly TRBD2 for D (7 bases). The CDR3 runs 15 residues. V was pared by 2 bases and J by 0 bases, with 11 bases between. Germline V lookup: CDR1 MDHEN, CDR2 SYDVKM.

The chain links TRBV10-3 to TRBJ1-4; TRBD1 matches 7 bases. The CDR3 runs to 16 residues. V shed 1 base, J shed 4 bases, and the junction held 6 bases outside the gene matches. Germline CDR1 and CDR2: ENHRY and SYGVKD. This CDR3 is CAISEWPGQSNEKLFF. Written as DNA, the CDR3 is TGTGCCATCAGTGAGTGGCCGGGACAGAGTAATGAAAAACTGTTTTTT.

The chain combines TRBV15 with TRBJ2-3; TRBD2 matches 9 bases. Germline values: CDR1 LNHNV, CDR2 YYDKDF (reference sequence). The length of the CDR3 is 18 residues. V lost 3 bases to trimming and J lost 5 bases; unmatched junction nucleotides: 15. DNA for the CDR3: TGTGCCACCAGCAGGGCTCGACTAGCGGTTATTCAGGGAGATACGCAGTATTTT. Translating it yields CATSRARLAVIQGDTQYF.